This T cell receptor (beta chain) was recovered during a study of blood T cell repertoires in COVID-19. Background on the study: Sites in the United States, Italy and Spain provided acute and convalescent COVID-19 samples.

This CDR3 contains 14 residues. Germline V lookup: CDR1 MNHEY, CDR2 SMNVEV (reference sequence). J lost 8 bases, V lost 0 bases, and 4 bases had no gene match. Measured with immunoSEQ multiplex PCR; TCRdb has only the in-frame clones, and not every one. Altogether roughly 250,000 clones are present, 88% being singletons, with the ten largest covering approximately 4.3%. V and J are TRBV27 and TRBJ1-1, with 9 bases lining up with TRBD1. The clonotype was recovered from a man in his sixties who had recovered from COVID-19. Sample: peripheral blood. The CDR3 DNA reads as TGTGCCAGCAGTTTATCCGGGACAGGGAAAGAAGCTTTCTTT. This gives the protein CASSLSGTGKEAFF.